This T cell receptor beta chain comes out of a study of T cell responses to AZD1222 COVID-19 vaccine. Study conclusions and caveats: Nearly half of the spike-specific TCRs reportedly recognize variant regions that carry no mutations. Among vaccine-associated CD4 TCRs, coverage spanned spike, with dominance at 160-218 and 743-854. Donors, mostly white British, included more females; clonal diversity was possibly underestimated. The study sampled repertoires only after the peak T cell response.

The germline V and J ends were trimmed by 1 base and 5 bases, with 12 bases remaining between them. CDR1 MNHEY and CDR2 SVGEGT come from the germline V gene. The CDR3 extends over 15 amino acids. The method was immunoSEQ multiplex PCR; TCRdb's version includes in-frame clones alone and lacks a portion of them. Among 95,000 to 150,000 clones listed, roughly 84% were seen once. Regarding this clone: Its target is not known.

The rearrangement uses TRBV6-2 or TRBV6-3 and TRBJ1-5, with D perhaps TRBD1 (5 bases). The source material was peripheral blood, sampled on day 0 of AZD1222 vaccination. The TCR was taken from an adult in good health. Here the CDR3 reads CASSYWGGIDQPQHF. CDR3 DNA: TGTGCCAGCAGTTACTGGGGGGGGATAGATCAGCCCCAGCATTTT.